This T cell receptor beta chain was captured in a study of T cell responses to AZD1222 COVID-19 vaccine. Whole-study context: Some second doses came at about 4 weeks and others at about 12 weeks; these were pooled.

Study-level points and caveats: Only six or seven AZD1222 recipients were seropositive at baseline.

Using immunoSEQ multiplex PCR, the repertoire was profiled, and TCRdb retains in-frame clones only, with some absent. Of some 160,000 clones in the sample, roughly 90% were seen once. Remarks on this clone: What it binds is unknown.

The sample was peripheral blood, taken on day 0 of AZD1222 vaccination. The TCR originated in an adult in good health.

The CDR3, as DNA: TGTGCCAGCAGCCAAGATCTAAGGCTAGTCCATGAGCAGTTCTTC. Amino acid sequence: CASSQDLRLVHEQFF. The rearrangement links TRBV3-1 (or the pseudogene TRBV3-2) to TRBJ2-1; unclear D gene. CDR1 is LGHDT, CDR2 YNNKEL, per germline (reference sequence). Trimming pared 0 bases from V and 8 bases from J, leaving 14 bases between. The CDR3 is made up of 15 amino acids.